This T cell receptor beta chain was recovered during a study of blood T cell repertoires in COVID-19. Participant-given clinical history determined each cohort assignment. Recovery among Cohort 3 donors was established by two negative PCRs, clearance, or symptom resolution. In the authors' methods: Estimation of nucleated cell counts relied on the amplification of reference gene primers. TCRdb's copy holds only in-frame clones and misses some; the assay was immunoSEQ multiplex PCR. That table furnishes V, J and clone size, whereas the DNA furnished D and trimming. Counted here are approximately 150,000 clones, over 70% occurring once; the ten biggest clones make up about 11%. This CDR3 is built from 12 residues. V dropped 3 bases and J dropped 9; count of bases not matched to a gene: 4. Germline V lookup: CDR1 SGHRS, CDR2 YFSETQ.

The rearrangement uses TRBV5-1 and TRBJ2-7; TRBD1 aligns across 9 bases. This receptor was taken from a man in his 60s who had recovered from COVID-19. Source material: PBMCs or T cells enriched from blood (not recorded which). The CDR3 here is CASSWTGEAQYF. CDR3 nucleotides: TGCGCCAGCAGCTGGACAGGGGAAGCGCAGTACTTC. Full variable domain (outside the CDR3, taken from reference TRBV5-1 and TRBJ2-7): KAGVTQTPRYLIKTRGQQVTLSCSPISGHRSVSWYQQTPGQGLQFLFEYFSETQRNKGNFPGRFSGRQFSNSRSEMNVSTLELGDSALYLCASSWTGEAQYFGPGTRLTVT.